This TCR beta chain was profiled in a study of post-analysis software for immune sequencing data. Study summary: Some patients lacked subtype; others had relapsing-remitting, secondary progressive or progressive-relapsing disease.

Points from the study as a whole: Same-batch samples co-clustered strongly by F measure. Four or five TRBV segments, TRBV5-6, TRBV5-1 and TRBV20-1 among them, were found more frequent in patients than controls.

Turning to this clonotype: Its antigen is unknown.

Libraries were made from TCR beta cDNA, and they carried unique molecular identifiers. One entry per CDR3 protein results from TCRdb running MiXCR on the PCR reads. The repertoire consists of hundreds of thousands of distinct CDR3 sequences, with 40% to 50% occurring once and the leading ten covering 1.5% to 2%. V lost 4 bases and J lost 0, with 10 bases in between. Germline CDR1 reads SGHRS; CDR2 reads YFSETQ. This CDR3 has 14 amino acids. The sample taken for sequencing was blood. The chain joins TRBV5-1 to TRBJ2-5; D is possibly TRBD1 (6 bases). This sequence originates from a girl aged 10 to 17 with multiple sclerosis. The CDR3 here is CASSPWDNQETQYF. CDR3 in DNA: TGCGCCAGCAGCCCCTGGGACAACCAAGAGACCCAGTACTTC.